This paragraph covers one TCR beta chain sequence. What it recognizes is unknown. V trimming: 2 bases; J trimming: 3 bases; junction bases outside the gene matches: 4. The CDR3 length is 15 residues. Germline V lookup: CDR1 MNHEY, CDR2 SVGAGI. Via MiXCR, TCRdb re-called the 5' RACE reads, giving one row per CDR3 protein. The sample consists of more than 1.5 million distinct CDR3 sequences, more than 30% of them appearing once. The data were taken from a study of identical twins. General study findings and limits: Out-of-frame beta chain sequences displayed weaker excess sharing between twins. Analyses of zero insertions could be partly confounded by invariant MAIT and iNKT cells. Cord blood's abundant beta clonotypes had fewer insertions, unlike memory repertoires.

This sequence originates from a newborn girl in good health. The chain has TRBV6-5 and TRBJ2-7, with TRBD2 identical over 10 bases. The material sequenced was cord blood. The CDR3 protein is CASSYALAGVYEQYF. CDR3 sequence (DNA): TGTGCCAGCAGTTACGCCCTAGCGGGAGTCTACGAGCAGTACTTC.